This T cell receptor (beta chain) was identified during a study of cytomegalovirus exposure and HLA in healthy donors. Study-level points and caveats: The study recorded some 160 TCR beta chains that were cytomegalovirus-associated. Some V segments, including TRBV6-2 and TRBV6-3, were excluded as indistinguishable. In an earlier analysis, most TCR beta V segments were productive about 87% or about 30% of the time.

Primers: 60 Vbeta forward and 13 Jbeta reverse. Measured with immunoSEQ multiplex PCR; TCRdb has only the in-frame clones, and not every one. This sample yields 100,000 or so clones, of which around 70% are seen a single time; approximately 10% belongs to the top ten. Concerning this clone itself: No antigen is known for it.

V dropped 5 bases and J dropped 5; count of bases not matched to a gene: 9. The CDR3 length is 17 residues. Germline CDR1 SEHNR, CDR2 FQNEAQ (reference sequence). Sequencing was performed on PBMCs. The chain uses TRBV7-9 and TRBJ2-1; 13 bases line up with TRBD2. The receptor was isolated from a man in his forties in good health and CMV-seropositive. Here the CDR3 reads CASSPRRLAGGDNEQFF. The CDR3 nucleotides are TGTGCCAGCAGCCCCCGCCGACTAGCGGGAGGCGACAATGAGCAGTTCTTC.